This T cell receptor (beta chain) is drawn from a study of OX40 agonist ivuxolimab in advanced cancers. This clone was detected only once. Antigen unknown. Findings and caveats of the study: Expansion of clones was among the lowest in partial responders at 0.1-3.0 mg/kg.

TCRdb's table, derived via immunoSEQ multiplex PCR, lists solely in-frame clones and lacks some. The sample has 95,000 or so clones, 92% seen once. The source is an adult with an advanced solid tumor such as melanoma, head and neck, liver or kidney cancer. Sequencing used CD4+ or CD8+ T cells sorted from blood, obtained in a trial of the OX40 agonist ivuxolimab.

The CDR3 loop reads CASSGPTGQETQYF. The CDR3 DNA reads as TGTGCCAGCTCAGGGCCGACAGGTCAAGAGACCCAGTACTTC. V gene TRBV18 combines with J gene TRBJ2-5; TRBD1 is a possible D gene (6 bases). V lost 5 bases and J lost 2, with 12 bases in between. This CDR3 spans 14 amino acids. Germline CDR1 reads KGHSH; CDR2 reads LQKENI.